This note documents a single T cell receptor beta chain sequence. The antigen remains undetermined. The CDR3 contains 14 residues. Between the trimmed V and J ends, which lost 6 bases and 8 bases, there was a span of 18 bases. The germline V gene has CDR1 KGHDR and CDR2 SFDVKD. Random-hexamer reverse transcription was applied to about 0.45 to 1 ug RNA. The CDR3 of TCR beta was amplified by immunoSEQ multiplex PCR across 54 Vbeta and 13 Jbeta. TCRdb re-called the immunoSEQ multiplex PCR reads with MiXCR, one entry per CDR3 protein. The sample consists of a few hundred thousand distinct CDR3 sequences, under 95% of them appearing once. The data originate from a study of CD8 T cells in Susac syndrome. The study sequenced TCR beta in blood CD8+ and CD4+ T cells. Purification of the CD8+ and CD4+ T cells relied on negative isolation, and TEMRA cells underwent FACS enrichment. Findings and caveats of the study: An acknowledgment was made by the study that its TCR sequencing and HLA analysis involved relatively few individuals.

The receptor was isolated from a human donor with multiple sclerosis. The chain is built from TRBV24-1 and TRBJ1-1; perhaps TRBD1 as D (6 bases). Material: CD4+ T cells from PBMCs. In DNA, the CDR3 is TGTGCCACCAGTTCTTCTGACAGGCTCGGAGAAGCTTTCTTT. It codes for CATSSSDRLGEAFF.